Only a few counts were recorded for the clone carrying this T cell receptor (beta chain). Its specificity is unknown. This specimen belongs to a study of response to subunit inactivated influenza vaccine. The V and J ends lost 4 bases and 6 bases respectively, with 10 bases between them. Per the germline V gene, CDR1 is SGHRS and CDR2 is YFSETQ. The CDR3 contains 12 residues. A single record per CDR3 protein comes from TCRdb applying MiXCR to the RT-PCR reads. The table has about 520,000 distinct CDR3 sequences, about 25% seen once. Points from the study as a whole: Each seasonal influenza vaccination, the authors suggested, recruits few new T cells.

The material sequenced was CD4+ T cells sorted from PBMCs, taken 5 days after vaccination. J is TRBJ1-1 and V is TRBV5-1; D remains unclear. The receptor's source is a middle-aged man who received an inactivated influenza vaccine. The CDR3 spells CASSLESAEAFF. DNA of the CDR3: TGCGCCAGCAGCCTGGAATCCGCTGAAGCTTTCTTT.